What follows describes a single T cell receptor beta chain. Original processing methods: Amplification of reference gene primers was used by the study to estimate nucleated cell counts. The data were produced by immunoSEQ multiplex PCR, yet TCRdb's version contains in-frame clones alone and is incomplete. The D gene and trimming were derived from the DNA, and the V and J assignments and clone size from that table. The table records 85,000 to 130,000 clones, roughly 82% of them present only once. This sample is drawn from a study of blood T cell repertoires in COVID-19. Study information: Samples taken during acute and convalescent COVID-19 were collected in the United States, Italy and Spain. T cells, B-cell-depleted T cells, or PBMCs provided the cDNA or gDNA that served as material.

The sequenced material came from peripheral blood. This receptor was taken from a man in his fifties or sixties with acute or convalescent COVID-19.

CDR3 DNA sequence: TGTGCCAGCAGCTTAGATGAGAACTATGGCTACACCTTC. Translating it yields CASSLDENYGYTF. The chain couples TRBV11-2 to TRBJ1-2; D call uncertain. The CDR3 covers 13 residues. The germline V gene has CDR1 SGHAT and CDR2 FQNNGV. V was trimmed by 0 bases and J by 2 bases, leaving 4 bases between them.